This T cell receptor (beta chain) appears in the sequencing data of a study of immune evolution from preneoplasia to lung adenocarcinoma. Study-level points and caveats: Clonality was highest in normal lung, lower in later-stage lesions apparently.

Resections took place in Japan or China from 2014 to 2017. Only in-frame clones appear in the TCRdb table, and some are missing; sequencing was by immunoSEQ multiplex PCR. The top ten clones hold approximately 3.6% of a sample with 9,500 to 15,000 clones, 85% of them seen once. As concerns this clone: No antigen is known for it.

Trimming stripped 2 bases from V and 0 bases from J, with 9 bases between. Germline CDR1 and CDR2: SGHRS and YFSETQ. This CDR3 has 16 amino acids. The V and J genes are TRBV5-1 and TRBJ2-6; tentative D call: TRBD1 (6 bases). The source is a person between 50 and 69 years old with lung adenocarcinoma. Specimen: FFPE tissue from an adenomatous hyperplasia lung lesion. As for subset: atypical adenomatous hyperplasia (AAH), lung preneoplasia. The CDR3 loop reads CASSLQGPSGANVLTF. In DNA, the CDR3 is TGCGCCAGCAGCTTACAGGGTCCCTCTGGGGCCAACGTCCTGACTTTC.